This entry concerns a single T cell receptor beta chain. Its target is not known. The data were taken from a study of cytomegalovirus exposure and HLA in healthy donors. The CDR3 covers 14 residues. V was shortened by 7 bases and J by 5 bases, with 15 bases between the two germline ends. Germline values: CDR1 SNHLY, CDR2 FYNNEI. Primers for the PCR totalled 60 Vbeta and 13 Jbeta. In the original workflow: An analysis that came later counted 77 million or so unique TCR beta chains, some 11 million shared. Clones were read by immunoSEQ multiplex PCR, and TCRdb kept only the in-frame ones, dropping some. The D gene and trimming were derived from the DNA, and the V and J assignments and clone size from that table. The data show about 200,000 clones, 70% to 80% seen once. Study observations and caveats: Researchers reported from a later analysis that most CMV-associated TCR beta chains appeared HLA-restricted. Several of the most significant clusters appeared linked to common viral pathogens, based on a later analysis. 164 TCR beta chains were listed as cytomegalovirus-associated.

The sequence was obtained from a male donor in good health and CMV-seropositive. This chain uses TRBV2 with TRBJ1-5, with TRBD1 as a possible D gene (5 bases). The specimen was PBMCs. CDR3 sequence reads: CASKQKGLDQPQHF. CDR3 coding DNA: TGTGCCAGCAAACAAAAGGGGTTGGATCAGCCCCAGCATTTT.